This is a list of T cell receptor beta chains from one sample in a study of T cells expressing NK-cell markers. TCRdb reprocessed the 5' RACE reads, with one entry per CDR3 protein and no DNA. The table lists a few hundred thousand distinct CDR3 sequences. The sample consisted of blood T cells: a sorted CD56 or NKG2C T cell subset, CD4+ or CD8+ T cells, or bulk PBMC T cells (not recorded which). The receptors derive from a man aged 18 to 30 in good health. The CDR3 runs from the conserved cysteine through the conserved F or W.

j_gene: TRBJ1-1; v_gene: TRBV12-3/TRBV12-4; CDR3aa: CASRLPQPVWDRGENTEAFF
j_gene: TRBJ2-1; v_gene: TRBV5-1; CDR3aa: CASSADRIPYNEQFF
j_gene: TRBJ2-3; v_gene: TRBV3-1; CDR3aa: CASSQVSSGSPDTQYF
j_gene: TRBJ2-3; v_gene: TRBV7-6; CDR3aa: CASSPLSGGSTDTQYF
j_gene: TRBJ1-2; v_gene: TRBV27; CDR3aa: CASRPGQGLNYGYTF
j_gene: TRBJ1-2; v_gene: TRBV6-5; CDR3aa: CASSPSTGDPNYGYTF
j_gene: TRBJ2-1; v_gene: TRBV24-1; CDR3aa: CATRGGGSSYNEQFF
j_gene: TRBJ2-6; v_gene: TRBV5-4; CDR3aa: CASSHQLAGANVLTF
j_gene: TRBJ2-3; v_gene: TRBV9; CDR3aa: CASSVASTLTDTQYF
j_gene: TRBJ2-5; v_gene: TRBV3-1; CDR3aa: CASRKRVTSGPQETQYF
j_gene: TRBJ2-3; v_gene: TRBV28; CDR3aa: CASSPLGQLTDTQYF
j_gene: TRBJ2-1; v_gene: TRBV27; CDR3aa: CASSSTSSYNEQFF
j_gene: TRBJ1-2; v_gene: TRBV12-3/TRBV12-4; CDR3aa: CASSFSGTGLSYGYTF
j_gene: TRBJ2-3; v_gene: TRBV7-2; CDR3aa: CASSLIGTQLTDTQYF
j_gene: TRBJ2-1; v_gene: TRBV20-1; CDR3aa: CSARDQTPYNEQFF
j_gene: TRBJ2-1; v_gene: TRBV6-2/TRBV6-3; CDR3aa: CASSPRLAGGSRIYNEQFF
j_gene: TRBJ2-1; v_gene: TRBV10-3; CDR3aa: CAISESTGREQFF
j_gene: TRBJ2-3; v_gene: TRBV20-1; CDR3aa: CSAYKPQVPDTQYF
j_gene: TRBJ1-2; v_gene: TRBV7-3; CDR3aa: CASSQMEGYGYTF
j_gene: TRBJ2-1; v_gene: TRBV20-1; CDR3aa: CSARALEKGLDGEQFF
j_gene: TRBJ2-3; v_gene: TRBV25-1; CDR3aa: CASSRGSSGRADTQYF
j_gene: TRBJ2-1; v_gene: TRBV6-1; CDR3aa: CASSPDGLAAYNEQFF
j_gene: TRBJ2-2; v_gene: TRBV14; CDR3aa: CASSTGQGASGELFF
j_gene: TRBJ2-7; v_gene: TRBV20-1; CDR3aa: CRGDRGLEQYF
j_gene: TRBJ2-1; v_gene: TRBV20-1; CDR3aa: CSARRAGDGEQFF
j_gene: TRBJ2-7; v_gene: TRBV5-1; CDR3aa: CASSYGPRGSYEQYF
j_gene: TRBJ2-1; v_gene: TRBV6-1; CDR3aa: CASSAPGLAGGEEQFF
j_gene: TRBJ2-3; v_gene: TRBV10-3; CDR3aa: CAISAGHGDTQYF
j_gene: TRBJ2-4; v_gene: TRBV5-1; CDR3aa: CASSYSGTWRYF
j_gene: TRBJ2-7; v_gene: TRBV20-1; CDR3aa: CSARPGLTSYEQYF
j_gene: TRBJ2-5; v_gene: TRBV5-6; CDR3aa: CASSLSPEETQYF
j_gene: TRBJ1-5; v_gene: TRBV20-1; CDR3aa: CSAPGYSNQPQHF
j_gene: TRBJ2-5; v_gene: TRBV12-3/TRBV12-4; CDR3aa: CASTTGSETQYF
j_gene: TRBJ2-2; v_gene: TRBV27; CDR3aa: CASSKTGLAVGELFF
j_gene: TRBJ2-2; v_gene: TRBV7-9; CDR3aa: CASSDAGYGGELFF
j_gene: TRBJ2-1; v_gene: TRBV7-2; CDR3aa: CASSQSGSNYNEQFF
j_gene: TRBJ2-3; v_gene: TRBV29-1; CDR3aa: CSVEEGGGLRTDTQYF
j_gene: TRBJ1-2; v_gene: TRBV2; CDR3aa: CAILPQGWNRYGYTF
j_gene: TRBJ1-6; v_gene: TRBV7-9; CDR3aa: CASSSSRQFSLHF
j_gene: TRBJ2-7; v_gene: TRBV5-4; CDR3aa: CASSQDMGTYEQYF
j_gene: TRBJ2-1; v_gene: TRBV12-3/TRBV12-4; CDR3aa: CASSLGGGRTDEQFF
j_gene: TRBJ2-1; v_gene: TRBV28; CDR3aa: CASSPDSSSHNEQFF
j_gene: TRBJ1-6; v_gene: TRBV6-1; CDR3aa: CAISLGPGNSPLHF
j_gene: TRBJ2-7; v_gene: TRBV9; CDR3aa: CASSPRTGAEQYF
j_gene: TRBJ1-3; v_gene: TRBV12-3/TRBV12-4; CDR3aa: CASSLGGQGGLAIYF
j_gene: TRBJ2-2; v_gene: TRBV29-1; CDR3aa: CSVSIDSRNTGELFF
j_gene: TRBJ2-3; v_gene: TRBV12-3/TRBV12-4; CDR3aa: CASRSPSTDTQYF
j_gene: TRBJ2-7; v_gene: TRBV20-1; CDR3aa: CSAIQPGGLSYEQYF
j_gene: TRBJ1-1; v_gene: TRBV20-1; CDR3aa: CSGVDRGYPTEAFF
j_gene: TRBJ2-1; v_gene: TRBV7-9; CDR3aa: CASSSSGTSYYNEQFF
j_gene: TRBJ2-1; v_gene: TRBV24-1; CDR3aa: CATSETVQPPGHEQFF
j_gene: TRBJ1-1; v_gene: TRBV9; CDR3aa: CASSVADSIDLEAFF
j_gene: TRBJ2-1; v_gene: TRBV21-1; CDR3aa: CASSTGTGEYNEQFF
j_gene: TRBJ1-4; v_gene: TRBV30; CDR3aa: CAWNAGHEKLFF
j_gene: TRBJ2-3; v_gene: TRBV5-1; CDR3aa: CASSGQGTQLDTQYF
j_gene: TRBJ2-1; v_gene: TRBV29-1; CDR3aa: CSVEEEVNEQFF
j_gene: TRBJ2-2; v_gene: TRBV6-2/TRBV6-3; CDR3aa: CASSPHLGQGWLGELFF